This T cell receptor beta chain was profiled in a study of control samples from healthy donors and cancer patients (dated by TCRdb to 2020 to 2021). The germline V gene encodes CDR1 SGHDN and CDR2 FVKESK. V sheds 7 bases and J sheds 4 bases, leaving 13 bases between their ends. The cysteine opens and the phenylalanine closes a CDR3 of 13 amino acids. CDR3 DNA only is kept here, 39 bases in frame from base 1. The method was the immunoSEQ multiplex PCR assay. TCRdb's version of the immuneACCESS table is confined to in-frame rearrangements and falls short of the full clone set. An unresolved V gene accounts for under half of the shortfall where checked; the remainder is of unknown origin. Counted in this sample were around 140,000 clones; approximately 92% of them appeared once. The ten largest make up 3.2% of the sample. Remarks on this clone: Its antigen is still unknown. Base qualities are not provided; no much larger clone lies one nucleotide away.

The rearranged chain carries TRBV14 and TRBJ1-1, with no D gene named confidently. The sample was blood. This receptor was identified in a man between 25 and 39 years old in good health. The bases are TGTGCCAGCAATAGGGTAATTGGCACTGAAGCTTTCTTT. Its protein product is CASNRVIGTEAFF. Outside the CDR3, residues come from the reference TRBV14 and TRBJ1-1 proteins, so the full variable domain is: EAGVTQFPSHSVIEKGQTVTLRCDPISGHDNLYWYRRVMGKEIKFLLHFVKESKQDESGMPNNRFLAERTGGTYSTLKVQPAELEDSGVYFCASNRVIGTEAFFGQGTRLTVV.